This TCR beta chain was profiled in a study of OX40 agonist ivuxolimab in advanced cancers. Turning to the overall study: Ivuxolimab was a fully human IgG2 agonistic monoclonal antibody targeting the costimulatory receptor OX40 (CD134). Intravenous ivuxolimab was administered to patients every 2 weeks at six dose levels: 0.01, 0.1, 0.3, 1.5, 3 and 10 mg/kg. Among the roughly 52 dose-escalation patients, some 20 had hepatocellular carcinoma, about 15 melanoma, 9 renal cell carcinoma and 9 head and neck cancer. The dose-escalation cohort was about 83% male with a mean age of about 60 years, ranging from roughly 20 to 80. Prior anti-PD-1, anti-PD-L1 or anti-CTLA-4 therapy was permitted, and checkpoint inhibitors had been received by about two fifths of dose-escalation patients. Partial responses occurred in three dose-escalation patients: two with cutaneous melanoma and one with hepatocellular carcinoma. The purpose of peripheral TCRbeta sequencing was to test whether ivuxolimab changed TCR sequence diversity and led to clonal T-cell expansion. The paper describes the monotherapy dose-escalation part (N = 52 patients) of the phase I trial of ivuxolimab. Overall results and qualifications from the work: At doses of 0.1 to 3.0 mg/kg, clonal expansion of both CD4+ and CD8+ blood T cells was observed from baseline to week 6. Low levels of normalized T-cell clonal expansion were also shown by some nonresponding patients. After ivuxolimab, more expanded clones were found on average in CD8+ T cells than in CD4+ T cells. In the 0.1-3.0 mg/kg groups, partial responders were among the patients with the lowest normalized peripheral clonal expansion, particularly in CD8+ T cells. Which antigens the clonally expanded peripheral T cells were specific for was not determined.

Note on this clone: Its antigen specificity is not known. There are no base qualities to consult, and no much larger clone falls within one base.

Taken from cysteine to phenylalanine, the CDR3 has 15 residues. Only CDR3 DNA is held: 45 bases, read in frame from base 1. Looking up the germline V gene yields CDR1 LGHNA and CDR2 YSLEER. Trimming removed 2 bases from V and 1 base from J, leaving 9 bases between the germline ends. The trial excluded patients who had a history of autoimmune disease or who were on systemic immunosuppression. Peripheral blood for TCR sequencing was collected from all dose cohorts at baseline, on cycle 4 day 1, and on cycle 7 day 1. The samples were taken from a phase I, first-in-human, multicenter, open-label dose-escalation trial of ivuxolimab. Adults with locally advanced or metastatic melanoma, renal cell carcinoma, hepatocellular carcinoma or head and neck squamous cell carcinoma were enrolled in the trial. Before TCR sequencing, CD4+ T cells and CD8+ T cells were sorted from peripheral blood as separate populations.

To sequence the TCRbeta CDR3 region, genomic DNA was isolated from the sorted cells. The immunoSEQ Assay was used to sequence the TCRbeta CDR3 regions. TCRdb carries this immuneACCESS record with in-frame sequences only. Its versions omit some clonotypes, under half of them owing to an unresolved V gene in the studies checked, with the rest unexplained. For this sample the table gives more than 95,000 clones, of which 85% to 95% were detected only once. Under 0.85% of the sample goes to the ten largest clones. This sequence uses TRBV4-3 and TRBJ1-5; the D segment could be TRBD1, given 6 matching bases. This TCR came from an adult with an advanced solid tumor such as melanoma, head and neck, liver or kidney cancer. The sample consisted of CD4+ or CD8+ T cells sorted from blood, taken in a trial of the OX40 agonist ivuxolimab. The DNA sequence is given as TGCGCCAGCAGCCAATCCGGACAGAGCAATCAGCCCCAGCATTTT. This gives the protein CASSQSGQSNQPQHF.